These T cell receptor beta chains were read from a single sample in a study of blood T cell repertoires in COVID-19. The protocol was immunoSEQ multiplex PCR, while the TCRdb copy is restricted to in-frame clones and leaves out a portion. Of a few hundred thousand clones listed, 89% are singletons. The material sequenced was peripheral blood. The receptors stem from a woman aged 40-49 years who had recovered from COVID-19. CDR3s include the opening cysteine and the closing phenylalanine or tryptophan. A D gene is named only where the DNA matches it firmly. Size is omitted from some rows. Given values are once, few, many or a class for expanded clones.

cdr3_aa,cdr3_nt,clone_size,d_call,cdr3_length,j_call,v_call
CATSATGLTDTQYF,TGTGCCACCAGTGCGACAGGGTTAACAGATACGCAGTATTTT,-,TRBD1,14,TRBJ2-3,TRBV24-1
CASSRGTGVNQPQHF,TGTGCCAGCAGCCGCGGGACAGGAGTCAATCAGCCCCAGCATTTT,-,TRBD1,15,TRBJ1-5,TRBV11-2
CASSQQSETEQFF,TGTGCCAGCAGCCAGCAGTCCGAAACGGAGCAGTTCTTC,-,-,13,TRBJ2-1,TRBV14
CASSLEGRNQPQHF,TGCGCCAGCAGCTTGGAAGGGAGGAATCAGCCCCAGCATTTT,-,-,14,TRBJ1-5,TRBV5-1
CASRPLRGQRGPSYNEQFF,TGTGCAAGTCGCCCGCTTAGGGGCCAGCGGGGGCCCTCCTACAATGAGCAGTTCTTC,-,-,19,TRBJ2-1,TRBV12-2
CASIQGLDTEAFF,TGTGCCAGCATTCAGGGGCTTGACACTGAAGCTTTCTTT,-,-,13,TRBJ1-1,TRBV6-5
CASSPILTWSSYNEQFF,TGTGCCAGCAGCCCAATCCTAACCTGGAGCTCCTACAATGAGCAGTTCTTC,-,-,17,TRBJ2-1,TRBV9
CASSPRTGGEKLFF,TGCGCCAGCAGCCCCCGGACAGGGGGGGAAAAACTGTTTTTT,-,TRBD1,14,TRBJ1-4,TRBV5-1
CASSPDRGMFGQPQHF,TGTGCCAGTAGCCCCGACAGGGGAATGTTCGGTCAGCCCCAGCATTTT,-,TRBD1,16,TRBJ1-5,TRBV19
CASSSGNTEAFF,TGTGCCAGCTCCAGTGGTAATACTGAAGCTTTCTTT,-,-,12,TRBJ1-1,TRBV18
CASSFSTSGALNTGELFF,TGTGCCAGCAGCTTCTCCACTAGCGGGGCCCTAAACACCGGGGAGCTGTTTTTT,-,TRBD2,18,TRBJ2-2,TRBV7-9
CASSQEGSAGEQFF,TGTGCCAGCAGCCAAGAAGGCTCGGCGGGTGAGCAGTTCTTC,-,-,14,TRBJ2-1,TRBV3-1/TRBV3-2
CASSHQHDSLKGNEQFF,TGCGCCAGCAGCCATCAACACGACAGTCTAAAAGGGAATGAGCAGTTCTTC,-,-,17,TRBJ2-1,TRBV4-3
CATQDDSNQPQHF,TGTGCCACACAGGACGATAGCAATCAGCCCCAGCATTTT,few,-,13,TRBJ1-5,TRBV7-9
CASSWGQGGGTDTQYF,TGCGCCAGCAGCTGGGGACAGGGGGGCGGCACAGATACGCAGTATTTT,-,TRBD1,16,TRBJ2-3,TRBV5-1
CASSSYQVTGLDIQYF,TGTGCCAGCAGCTCATATCAAGTCACAGGGCTGGACATTCAGTACTTC,-,-,16,TRBJ2-4,TRBV7-2
CASSSGQPGEKLFF,TGTGCCAGCAGCTCCGGACAGCCTGGGGAAAAACTGTTTTTT,-,-,14,TRBJ1-4,TRBV5-6
CASSQGLAEISYNEQFF,TGTGCCAGCAGCCAAGGACTAGCGGAGATCTCCTACAATGAGCAGTTCTTC,-,TRBD2,17,TRBJ2-1,TRBV3-1/TRBV3-2
CASSPDNSGNTIYF,TGTGCCAGCAGCCCCGACAACTCTGGAAACACCATATATTTT,-,-,14,TRBJ1-3,TRBV11-2
CASSLPGSLRTTDTQYF,TGTGCCAGCAGTTTACCGGGGAGCCTCAGGACCACAGATACGCAGTATTTT,-,-,17,TRBJ2-3,TRBV28
CAWRSSGQIPANTGELFF,TGTGCCTGGAGGTCATCTGGCCAAATCCCAGCGAACACCGGGGAGCTGTTTTTT,-,-,18,TRBJ2-2,TRBV30
CASSPRRLAGGWTGELFF,TGTGCCAGCAGCCCAAGGCGTCTAGCGGGGGGCTGGACCGGGGAGCTGTTTTTT,few,TRBD2,18,TRBJ2-2,TRBV7-9
CAWSARETQYF,TGTGCCTGGAGCGCGAGGGAGACCCAGTACTTC,-,-,11,TRBJ2-5,TRBV30
CASSTVAIQPQHF,TGTGCCAGTAGTACCGTAGCTATACAGCCCCAGCATTTT,-,-,13,TRBJ1-5,TRBV19
CASSPMREDHWRDTEAFF,TGCGCCAGCAGTCCTATGAGGGAAGACCACTGGAGGGACACTGAAGCTTTCTTT,-,-,18,TRBJ1-1,TRBV23-1
CASSEVQGSTGELFF,TGCGCCAGCAGCGAGGTGCAGGGGAGCACCGGGGAGCTGTTTTTT,-,-,15,TRBJ2-2,TRBV5-1
CASSPWLGQGTTGELFF,TGCGCCAGCAGCCCCTGGCTCGGACAGGGAACCACCGGGGAGCTGTTTTTT,-,TRBD1,17,TRBJ2-2,TRBV4-3
CASSLPGTYF,TGTGCCAGCAGCTTACCAGGCACGTACTTC,-,-,10,TRBJ2-7,TRBV7-4
CASSLRLGGTDTQYF,TGTGCCAGCAGCTTAAGACTAGGCGGCACAGATACGCAGTATTTT,-,-,15,TRBJ2-3,TRBV7-3
CASTQSGDSPLHF,TGTGCCAGCACTCAATCAGGGGACTCACCCCTCCACTTT,once,-,13,TRBJ1-6,TRBV25-1
CASRPGVSYNSPLHF,TGTGCCAGCAGACCGGGGGTCTCCTATAATTCACCCCTCCACTTT,-,-,15,TRBJ1-6,TRBV28
CASSLAEEQYEQYF,TGTGCCAGCAGCTTAGCAGAGGAGCAGTACGAGCAGTACTTC,-,-,14,TRBJ2-7,TRBV7-6
CASSEADREDYGYTF,TGTGCCAGCAGTGAGGCAGACAGGGAGGACTATGGCTACACCTTC,-,TRBD1,15,TRBJ1-2,TRBV28
CASATSGGQEETQYF,TGTGCCAGCGCGACTAGCGGGGGGCAGGAAGAGACCCAGTACTTC,-,TRBD2,15,TRBJ2-5,TRBV9
CASSENPGFDTQYF,TGTGCCAGCAGTGAGAATCCAGGGTTCGATACGCAGTATTTT,-,-,14,TRBJ2-3,TRBV2
CASSYDTSRDEQFF,TGTGCCAGCAGCTACGACACTAGCCGCGATGAGCAGTTCTTC,-,-,14,TRBJ2-1,TRBV7-9
CASSPHPAGYSGELFF,TGTGCCAGCAGCCCCCATCCAGCAGGATATAGCGGGGAGCTGTTTTTT,-,-,16,TRBJ2-2,TRBV7-6
CASSELAGGHNEQFF,TGTGCCAGCAGCGAACTAGCGGGAGGGCACAATGAGCAGTTCTTC,-,TRBD2,15,TRBJ2-1,TRBV7-2
CSVAGSETQYF,TGCAGTGTTGCAGGGTCCGAGACCCAGTACTTC,-,-,11,TRBJ2-5,TRBV20-1
CATSAASGDYNEQFF,TGTGCCACCAGTGCGGCTAGCGGAGACTACAATGAGCAGTTCTTC,-,TRBD2,15,TRBJ2-1,TRBV24-1
CATSDPGGVGELFF,TGTGCCACCAGTGATCCCGGGGGGGTCGGGGAGCTGTTTTTT,-,TRBD2,14,TRBJ2-2,TRBV24-1
CASSSPGYTEAFF,TGTGCCAGCAGCTCTCCCGGGTACACTGAAGCTTTCTTT,-,-,13,TRBJ1-1,TRBV28
CASSLMGHEADEQFF,TGTGCCAGCAGCTTAATGGGACACGAGGCAGATGAGCAGTTCTTC,-,-,15,TRBJ2-1,TRBV7-2
CASSTIQGHEQFF,TGTGCCAGCAGCACGATTCAGGGTCATGAGCAGTTCTTC,-,-,13,TRBJ2-1,TRBV9
CASSLGGGAPYEQYF,TGTGCCAGCAGCTTGGGCGGGGGGGCCCCCTACGAGCAGTACTTC,-,TRBD2,15,TRBJ2-7,TRBV5-6
CASSLVAGGGETQYF,TGTGCCAGCAGCTTAGTTGCGGGAGGTGGAGAGACCCAGTACTTC,-,TRBD2,15,TRBJ2-5,TRBV11-2
CASSNGIIKNTGELFF,TGTGCCAGTAGTAACGGGATAATTAAGAACACCGGGGAGCTGTTTTTT,-,-,16,TRBJ2-2,TRBV19
CASSEMAADTEAFF,TGTGCCAGCAGTGAGATGGCTGCGGACACTGAAGCTTTCTTT,once,-,14,TRBJ1-1,TRBV2
CASSGAGTVHVSEYF,TGTGCCAGCAGTGGCGCCGGGACAGTACATGTTTCTGAGTACTTC,-,TRBD1,15,TRBJ2-4,TRBV6-2/TRBV6-3
CASSQDSTGGGQPQHF,TGTGCCAGCAGCCAAGATTCGACAGGGGGTGGGCAGCCCCAGCATTTT,-,TRBD1,16,TRBJ1-5,TRBV3-1/TRBV3-2
CASSSRGLEVNEQFF,TGCGCCAGCAGCTCGCGCGGGTTGGAGGTAAATGAGCAGTTCTTC,-,-,15,TRBJ2-1,TRBV5-1
CASNRAGAGDEQFF,TGTGCCAGCAATCGGGCGGGAGCGGGAGATGAGCAGTTCTTC,-,TRBD2,14,TRBJ2-1,TRBV6-5
CASSVASGGRKAFF,TGTGCCAGCAGCGTAGCTTCTGGTGGGAGAAAAGCTTTCTTT,-,-,14,TRBJ1-1,TRBV7-6
CASKNLQGNTEAFF,TGTGCCAGCAAAAACCTACAGGGGAACACTGAAGCTTTCTTT,once,-,14,TRBJ1-1,TRBV2
CASSLAGGGNTEAFF,TGCGCCAGCAGCCTCGCGGGGGGTGGCAACACTGAAGCTTTCTTT,-,-,15,TRBJ1-1,TRBV4-1
CASSVDPGYTGELFF,TGTGCCAGCAGCGTAGATCCAGGGTACACCGGGGAGCTGTTTTTT,-,-,15,TRBJ2-2,TRBV9
CASNRLAAGETQYF,TGTGCCAGCAACCGACTAGCAGCTGGAGAGACCCAGTACTTC,-,TRBD2,14,TRBJ2-5,TRBV5-6
CASSGQGPPSTDTQYF,TGTGCCAGTAGCGGACAGGGGCCGCCTAGCACAGATACGCAGTATTTT,-,TRBD1,16,TRBJ2-3,TRBV19
CASSRTSGSNEQFF,TGTGCCAGCAGCCGGACTAGCGGGAGCAATGAGCAGTTCTTC,-,TRBD2,14,TRBJ2-1,TRBV3-1/TRBV3-2
CASSLWGLGDGYTF,TGTGCCAGCAGCTTATGGGGGCTCGGTGATGGCTACACCTTC,-,-,14,TRBJ1-2,TRBV7-2